A single sample is the source of the 10 T cell receptor beta chains below, sequenced in a study of blood T cells in healthy people across ages. Primed by a sample-barcoded 5' primer and a J-beta primer mix, a second PCR proceeded for 7 to 11 cycles. One entry per CDR3 protein results from TCRdb running MiXCR on the 5' RACE reads. The table has hundreds of thousands of distinct CDR3 sequences, 24% seen once. These data are also associated with another study on T cells of mothers and their children.

The specimen was blood. These receptors were obtained from a boy aged 10-17 years in good health.

DNA for the CDR3: TGTGCCAGCAGCTTATTCTCACTAGCGGGGGACGAGCAGTACTTC. As protein: CASSLFSLAGDEQYF. V is TRBV7-8 and J is TRBJ2-7; 11 bases agree with TRBD2. CDR3 length equals 15 residues. Germline CDR1 SGHVS, CDR2 FQNEAQ. J was trimmed by 5 bases and V by 2 bases; bases with no gene match: 5.

V is TRBV3-1 and J is TRBJ1-3; 7 bases line up with TRBD1. The CDR3 contains 16 residues. In germline, CDR1 is LGHDT, CDR2 YNNKEL (reference sequence). The ends lost 4 bases at V and 0 bases at J; junction bases unmatched: 6. The CDR3 sequence: CASSLPGTASGNTIYF. CDR3 in DNA: TGTGCCAGCAGCCTACCCGGGACAGCCTCTGGAAACACCATATATTTT.

This chain's CDR3 is CASSQDSTGGGRNEQFF. The CDR3 nucleotides are TGCGCCAGCAGCCAAGATAGCACAGGGGGAGGACGCAATGAGCAGTTCTTC. This chain joins TRBV4-3 and TRBJ2-1; TRBD1 aligns across 8 bases. Germline V gene sequence: CDR1 LGHNA, CDR2 YSLEER. After removal of 0 bases from V and 6 bases from J, the junction contained 10 bases not matched to a gene. There are 17 residues in the CDR3.

This clonotype was observed a few times. The rearrangement uses TRBV20-1 and TRBJ2-1, with a weak D call TRBD2 (7 bases). Per the germline V gene, CDR1 is DFQATT and CDR2 is SNEGSKA (reference sequence). This CDR3 comprises 14 residues. The V end was cut by 0 bases, the J end by 8 bases, with 14 bases between. The CDR3 region has the DNA TGCAGTGCTAGAGAGGGGGGGCCGGAGCATGAGCAGTTCTTC. Its protein is CSAREGGPEHEQFF.

Remarks on this clonotype: The junction shows a germline mismatch at one end, possibly a read error. This rearrangement joins TRBV29-1 to TRBJ1-2; 7 positions match TRBD1. The CDR3 runs to 12 residues. Germline CDR1 reads SQVTM; CDR2 reads ANQGSEA. CDR3 protein: CSAEQGSYGYTF. The CDR3 DNA is TGCAGCGCTGAACAGGGGAGCTATGGCTACACCTTC.

CDR3 nucleotides: TGTGCCAGCAGCAACAGGGGGTTGGACACCGGGGAGCTGTTTTTT. Its protein is CASSNRGLDTGELFF. The genes are TRBV7-9 and TRBJ2-2; TRBD1 matches 8 bases. The V gene's germline CDR1 is SEHNR and CDR2 FQNEAQ (reference sequence). This CDR3 is 15 amino acids long. V lost 5 bases, J lost 3 bases, and 5 bases stayed unmatched.

The gene calls are TRBV6-5 and TRBJ2-5; D remains unclear. CDR3 size: 13 residues. Germline V gives CDR1 MNHEY, CDR2 SVGAGI. With 9 bases removed from V and 0 bases from J, the gap between germline ends came to 11 bases. Here the CDR3 reads CASTSVYQETQYF. The CDR3 bases are TGTGCCAGTACTTCAGTGTACCAAGAGACCCAGTACTTC.

The rearrangement links TRBV4-3 to TRBJ2-7, with 15 bases fitting TRBD2. The V gene's germline CDR1 is LGHNA and CDR2 YSLEER. The trim removed 0 bases at V and 2 bases at J, leaving 11 bases unmatched. The CDR3 loop spans 20 amino acids. The DNA of the CDR3 is TGCGCCAGCAGCCAAGATCCCGGGACTAGCGGGGGGATCGGCGCCTACGAGCAGTACTTC. Residues: CASSQDPGTSGGIGAYEQYF.

Worth noting for this clonotype: Germline is not matched at one junction end, which may reflect a read error. V is TRBV15 and J is TRBJ2-7, with D tentatively TRBD2 (5 bases). This CDR3 contains 12 residues. In germline, CDR1 is LNHNV, CDR2 YYDKDF (reference sequence). The CDR3 is CATSPGNYEQCF. In nucleotides, the CDR3 is TGTGCCACCAGCCCCGGGAATTACGAGCAGTGCTTC. Variable domain in full (rest from reference TRBV15 and TRBJ2-7): DAMVIQNPRYQVTQFGKPVTLSCSQTLNHNVMYWYQQKSSQAPKLLFHYYDKDFNNEADTPDNFQSRRPNTSFCFLDIRSPGLGDTAMYLCATSPGNYEQCFGPGTRLTVT.

The chain carries TRBV7-3 and TRBJ2-3; TRBD2 matches at 7 bases. The CDR3 has 16 residues. Per germline, CDR1 SGHTA and CDR2 FQGTGA. V lost 0 bases to trimming and J lost 5 bases; unmatched junction nucleotides: 8. Written as DNA, the CDR3 is TGTGCCAGCAGCTTAACGGGACGCGGGGGTGGAGATACGCAGTATTTT. Residues: CASSLTGRGGGDTQYF.